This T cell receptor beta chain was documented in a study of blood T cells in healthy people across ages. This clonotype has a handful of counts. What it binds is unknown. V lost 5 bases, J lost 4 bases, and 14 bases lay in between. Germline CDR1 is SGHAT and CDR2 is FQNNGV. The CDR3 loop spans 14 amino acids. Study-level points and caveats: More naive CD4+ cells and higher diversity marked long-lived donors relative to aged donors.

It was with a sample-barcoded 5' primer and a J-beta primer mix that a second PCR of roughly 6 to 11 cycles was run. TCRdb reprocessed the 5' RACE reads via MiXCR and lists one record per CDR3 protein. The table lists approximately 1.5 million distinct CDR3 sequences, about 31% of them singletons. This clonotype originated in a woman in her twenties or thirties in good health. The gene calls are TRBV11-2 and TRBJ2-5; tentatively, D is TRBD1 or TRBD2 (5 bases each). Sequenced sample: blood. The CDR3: CASSRLGPRETQYF. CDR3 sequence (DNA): TGTGCCAGCAGCCGCCTGGGACCGCGAGAGACCCAGTACTTC.